This TCR beta chain was profiled in a study of shared clonotypes between healthy human individuals. About this clone: What it recognizes is unknown.

This CDR3 contains 13 residues. V shed 0 bases and J shed 7 bases, with 4 bases lying between them. CDR1 and CDR2 from the germline V gene are LNHNV and YYDKDF (reference sequence). Sorted subsets were amplified in replicate PCRs using approximately 0.2 ug DNA, roughly 30,000 T cell genomes. Profiled with immunoSEQ multiplex PCR; TCRdb holds only in-frame clones, not every one. The sample has 2 million to 2.5 million clones, 95% seen once. Study results and limitations: Donors were few, which limited the genetic and exposure-history diversity represented.

The specimen sequenced was naive CD4+ T cells sorted from blood. The subset here: CD45RA+ positively selected. This receptor was identified in a man aged 18 to 35 in good health. The chain recombines TRBV15 with TRBJ1-6; D gene uncertain. The DNA of the CDR3 is TGTGCCACCAGCAGAGACGAGAATTCACCCCTCCACTTT. It encodes CATSRDENSPLHF. The full variable domain, with the rest looked up from reference TRBV15 and TRBJ1-6, is DAMVIQNPRYQVTQFGKPVTLSCSQTLNHNVMYWYQQKSSQAPKLLFHYYDKDFNNEADTPDNFQSRRPNTSFCFLDIRSPGLGDTAMYLCATSRDENSPLHFGNGTRLTVT.